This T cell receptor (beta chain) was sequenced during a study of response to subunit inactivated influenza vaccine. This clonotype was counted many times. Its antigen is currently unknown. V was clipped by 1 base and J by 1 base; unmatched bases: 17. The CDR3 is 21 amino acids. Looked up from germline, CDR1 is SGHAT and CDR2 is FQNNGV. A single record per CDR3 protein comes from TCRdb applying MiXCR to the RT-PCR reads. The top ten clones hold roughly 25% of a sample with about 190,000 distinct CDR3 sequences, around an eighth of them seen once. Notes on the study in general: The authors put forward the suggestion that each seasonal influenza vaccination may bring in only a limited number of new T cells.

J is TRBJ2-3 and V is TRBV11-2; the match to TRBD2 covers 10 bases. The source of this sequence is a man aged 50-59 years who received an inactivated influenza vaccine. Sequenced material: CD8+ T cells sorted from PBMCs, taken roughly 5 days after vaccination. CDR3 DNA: TGTGCCAGCAGCTTAGTTGGTAGCGAGCGGGAGGGCCTGTACCGCACAGATACGCAGTATTTT. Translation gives CASSLVGSEREGLYRTDTQYF.